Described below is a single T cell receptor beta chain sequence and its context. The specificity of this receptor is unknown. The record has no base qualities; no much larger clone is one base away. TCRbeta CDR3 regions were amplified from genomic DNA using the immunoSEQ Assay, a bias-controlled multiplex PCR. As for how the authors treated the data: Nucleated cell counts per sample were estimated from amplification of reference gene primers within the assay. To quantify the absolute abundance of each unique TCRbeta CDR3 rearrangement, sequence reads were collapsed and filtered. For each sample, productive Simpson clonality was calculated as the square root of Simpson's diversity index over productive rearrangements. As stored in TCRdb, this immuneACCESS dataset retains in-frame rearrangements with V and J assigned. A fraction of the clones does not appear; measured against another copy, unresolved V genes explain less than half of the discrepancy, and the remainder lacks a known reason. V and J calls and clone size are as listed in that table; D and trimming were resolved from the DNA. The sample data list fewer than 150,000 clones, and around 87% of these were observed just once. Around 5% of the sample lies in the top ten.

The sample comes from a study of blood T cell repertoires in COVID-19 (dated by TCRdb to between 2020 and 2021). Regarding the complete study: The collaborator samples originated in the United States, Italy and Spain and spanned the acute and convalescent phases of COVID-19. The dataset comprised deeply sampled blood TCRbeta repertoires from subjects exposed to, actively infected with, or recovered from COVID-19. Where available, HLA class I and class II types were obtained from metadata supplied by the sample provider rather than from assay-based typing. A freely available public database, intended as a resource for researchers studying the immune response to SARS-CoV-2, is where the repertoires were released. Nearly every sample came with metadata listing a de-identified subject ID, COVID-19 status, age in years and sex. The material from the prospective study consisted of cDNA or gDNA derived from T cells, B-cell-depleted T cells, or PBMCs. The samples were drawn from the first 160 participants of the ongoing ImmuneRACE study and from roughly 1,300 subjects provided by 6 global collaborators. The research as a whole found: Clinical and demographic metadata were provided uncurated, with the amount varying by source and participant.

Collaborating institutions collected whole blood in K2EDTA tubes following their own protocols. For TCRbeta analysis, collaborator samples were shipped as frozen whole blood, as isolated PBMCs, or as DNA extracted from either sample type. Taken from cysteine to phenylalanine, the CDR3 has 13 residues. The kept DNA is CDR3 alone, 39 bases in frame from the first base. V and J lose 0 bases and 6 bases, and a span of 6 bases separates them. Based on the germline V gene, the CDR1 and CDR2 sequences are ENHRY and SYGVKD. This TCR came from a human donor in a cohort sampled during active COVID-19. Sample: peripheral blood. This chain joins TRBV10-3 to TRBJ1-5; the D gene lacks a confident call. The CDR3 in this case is CAISESAGQPQHF. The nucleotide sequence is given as TGTGCCATCAGTGAGTCTGCCGGTCAGCCCCAGCATTTT.